These 12 T cell receptor beta chains share one sample of origin, sequenced in a study of T cell repertoires in ileal Crohn's disease. Repertoires were generated with immunoSEQ multiplex PCR, while TCRdb's copy carries only in-frame clones and drops some. The data hold about 15,000 clones, with just under 80% observed a single time. The sample comprised ileal tissue. The receptors originated from an adult with Crohn's disease.

The chain is built from TRBV7-2 and TRBJ1-5; TRBD1 might be the D (6 bases). CDR3 length: 14 residues. Per germline, CDR1 SGHTA and CDR2 FQGNSA. The V gene lost 6 bases and the J gene lost 7 bases, with 16 bases spanning the gap. DNA of the CDR3: TGTGCCAGCAGTAGTAAGACAGGAGGCCAGCCCCAGCATTTT. Its protein is CASSSKTGGQPQHF.

The V gene is TRBV21-1, the J gene TRBJ2-7; the table assigns TRBD1, which was not confirmed against the DNA. TRBV21-1 is a known pseudogene. This CDR3 is built from 16 residues. The CDR3 protein is CASSRKGDRRVHEQYF. CDR3 in DNA: TGTGCCAGCAGCCGAAAGGGGGACAGAAGGGTCCACGAGCAGTACTTC.

With respect to this clone: The same CDR3 also results from other DNA sequences found in this sample. This chain joins TRBV15 and TRBJ1-1, with TRBD1 matching 9 bases. The CDR3 spans 15 residues. The ends lost 1 base at V and 4 bases at J; junction bases unmatched: 4. CDR1 is LNHNV and CDR2 is YYDKDF in the germline V gene (reference sequence). Here the CDR3 reads CATSRVTGGVTEAFF. The CDR3 coding sequence is TGTGCCACCAGCAGAGTTACAGGGGGCGTCACTGAAGCTTTCTTT.

V is TRBV6-4 and J is TRBJ2-1, with a tentative D call TRBD2 (6 bases). This CDR3 comprises 14 residues. Germline V gene lookup returns CDR1 MRHNA and CDR2 SNTAGT. The V and J ends lost 0 bases and 7 bases respectively, with 10 bases between them. CDR3 nucleotides: TGTGCCAGCAGTGACTCCGGAGGGGTGAATGAGCAGTTCTTC. As protein: CASSDSGGVNEQFF.

The chain links TRBV5-3 to TRBJ2-1, with a possible D match to TRBD1 (5 bases). TRBV5-3 counts as an open reading frame of uncertain function. V was trimmed by 4 bases and J by 0 bases, leaving 17 bases between them. The CDR3 extends over 17 amino acids. For the CDR3, the DNA is TGTGCCAGAAGCCCACCAGGGCAGGCAAGCTCCTACAATGAGCAGTTCTTC. It translates to CARSPPGQASSYNEQFF.

The rearrangement links TRBV7-9 to TRBJ1-2; 7 bases line up with TRBD1. Germline CDR1 SEHNR, CDR2 FQNEAQ (reference sequence). V lost 5 bases, J lost 1 base, and 7 bases stayed unmatched. CDR3 length: 15 residues. The CDR3, as DNA: TGTGCCAGCAGCGCCGGGACAGACTTTAACTATGGCTACACCTTC. Protein product: CASSAGTDFNYGYTF.

The chain has TRBV9 and TRBJ2-7, with 10 bases fitting TRBD1. Germline V gene sequence: CDR1 SGDLS, CDR2 YYNGEE. This CDR3 comprises 13 residues. With V trimmed by 1 base and J by 7 bases, 2 bases remained unmatched. In DNA form, the CDR3 reads TGTGCCAGCAGCGTAAGGACAGGGGGAGAGCAGTACTTC. It yields the protein CASSVRTGGEQYF.

The table lists this clone with a few counts. The gene calls are TRBV5-4 and TRBJ2-7, with 8 bases fitting TRBD2. The CDR3 is 16 amino acids. The ends lost 4 bases at V and 0 bases at J; junction bases unmatched: 9. CDR1 is SGHNT, CDR2 YYREEE, per germline (reference sequence). CDR3 bases: TGTGCCAGCAGCCGAACGGGCGGGGGGCCCTCCTACGAGCAGTACTTC. It yields the protein CASSRTGGGPSYEQYF. Based on the CDR3 plus reference TRBV5-4 and TRBJ2-7, the full variable domain is ETGVTQSPTHLIKTRGQQVTLRCSSQSGHNTVSWYQQALGQGPQFIFQYYREEENGRGNFPPRFSGLQFPNYSSELNVNALELDDSALYLCASSRTGGGPSYEQYFGPGTRLTVT.

The CDR3 here is CASSIDQLSYEQYF. The CDR3 nucleotides are TGTGCCAGTAGTATAGACCAACTCTCCTACGAGCAGTACTTC. The chain has TRBV19 and TRBJ2-7; no clear D. V dropped 0 bases and J dropped 0 bases, with 6 bases sitting between them. This CDR3 has 14 amino acids. Germline V gene lookup returns CDR1 LNHDA and CDR2 SQIVND (reference sequence). Variable domain in full (rest from reference TRBV19 and TRBJ2-7): DGGITQSPKYLFRKEGQNVTLSCEQNLNHDAMYWYRQDPGQGLRLIYYSQIVNDFQKGDIAEGYSVSREKKESFPLTVTSAQKNPTAFYLCASSIDQLSYEQYFGPGTRLTVT.

The chain is built from TRBV19 and TRBJ1-5; the D gene is possibly TRBD1 (5 bases). CDR1 and CDR2 (germline): LNHDA, SQIVND (reference sequence). The CDR3 loop spans 13 amino acids. V was clipped by 5 bases and J by 7 bases, with 12 bases between them. The CDR3 coding sequence is TGTGCCAGTAGTCCGGGGGAGGACCAGCCCCAGCATTTT. Translated, it gives CASSPGEDQPQHF.

This clone was observed once. CDR3 sequence (DNA): TGTGCCAGCAGCTACAGGGGGTCGGAGACCCAGTACTTC. Protein: CASSYRGSETQYF. This sequence joins TRBV6-1 and TRBJ2-5; 8 nucleotides match TRBD1. This CDR3 spans 13 amino acids. CDR1 MNHNS and CDR2 SASEGT come from the germline V gene. Germline trimming cut 6 bases from V and 5 bases from J; bases unmatched to any gene: 5.

The rearrangement links TRBV9 to TRBJ2-5, with TRBD2 matching over 9 bases. The CDR3 is 16 amino acids. After removal of 4 bases from V and 5 bases from J, the junction contained 12 bases not matched to a gene. Germline V lookup: CDR1 SGDLS, CDR2 YYNGEE. The CDR3 DNA reads TGTGCCAGCAGCAGCCGCGGGGGGGACGGACGGGAGACCCAGTACTTC. It codes for CASSSRGGDGRETQYF.